One and the same sample provided the 5 T cell receptor beta chains below, sequenced in a study of T cells in Graves' hyperthyroidism and ophthalmopathy. TCR beta CDR3 sequences were amplified from RNA transcripts. The HTBI primer set drove a first-round RT-PCR of the TCR CDR3. TCRdb reprocessed the multiplex PCR reads with MiXCR, giving one entry per CDR3 protein. The repertoire holds 450,000 to 600,000 distinct CDR3 sequences, with 20% as singletons. Sample: blood. The receptors shown here come from a man aged 40-49 years with Graves' ophthalmopathy.

This clonotype came up once. CDR3 region: CASSTRTGDPSNYGYTF. The DNA for the CDR3 is TGTGCCAGCAGTACCCGGACAGGGGACCCTTCTAACTATGGCTACACCTTC. The rearrangement links TRBV12-3 or TRBV12-4 to TRBJ1-2, with 9 positions matching TRBD1. CDR3 length: 17 residues. The V gene end was trimmed by 5 bases and the J gene end by 0 bases; junction bases not matched to a gene: 10.

This clonotype appeared a few times. The chain employs TRBV10-3 and TRBJ2-1, with D tentatively TRBD2 (6 bases). Germline V gives CDR1 ENHRY, CDR2 SYGVKD. Trimming took 6 bases from V and 5 from J, leaving 20 bases between them. The CDR3 consists of 16 residues. CDR3 coding DNA: TGTGCCATCAGAGCCTTGGGAGCGGGTAGTGACAATGAGCAGTTCTTC. Protein sequence: CAIRALGAGSDNEQFF.

This clonotype was seen at least ten times. The genes are TRBV20-1 and TRBJ2-1; 7 bases agree with TRBD2. This CDR3 is 14 amino acids long. CDR1 and CDR2 from the germline V gene are DFQATT and SNEGSKA (reference sequence). With 5 bases clipped from V and 0 bases from J, the junction kept 4 bases outside the gene matches. CDR3 in amino acids: CSASSGSSYNEQFF. The CDR3 DNA sequence: TGCAGTGCTTCTAGCGGTAGCTCCTACAATGAGCAGTTCTTC.

This clonotype has a handful of counts. The chain employs TRBV6-2 or TRBV6-3 and TRBJ2-3; D is ambiguous. This CDR3 is built from 13 residues. Deletions cut 4 bases from V and 3 bases from J, with 8 bases between. Germline V gene lookup returns CDR1 MNHEY and CDR2 SVGEGT. CDR3 amino acids: CASSFVATDTQYF. CDR3 DNA: TGTGCCAGCAGTTTTGTAGCTACAGATACGCAGTATTTT.

This clonotype was recorded at least ten times. The chain couples TRBV6-1 to TRBJ1-1; D gene unclear. The length of the CDR3 is 14 residues. Trimming removed 6 bases from V and 4 bases from J, with 15 bases in between. In germline, CDR1 is MNHNS, CDR2 SASEGT. The CDR3 is CASRAPLSSTEAFF. The CDR3 nucleotides are TGTGCCAGCAGAGCTCCGTTGAGCTCCACTGAAGCTTTCTTT.